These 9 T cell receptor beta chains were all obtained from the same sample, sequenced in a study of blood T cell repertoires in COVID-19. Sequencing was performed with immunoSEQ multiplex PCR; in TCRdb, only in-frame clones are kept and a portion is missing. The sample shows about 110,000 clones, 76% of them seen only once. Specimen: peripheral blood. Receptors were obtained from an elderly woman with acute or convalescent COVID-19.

CDR3 coding DNA: TGTGCCAGCAGCTTTGGGACTACCCAAGAGACCCAGTACTTC. Encoded protein: CASSFGTTQETQYF. The chain recombines TRBV7-8 with TRBJ2-5; 7 nucleotides align to TRBD2. CDR1 is SGHVS and CDR2 is FQNEAQ in the germline V gene. Trimming took 3 bases from V and 1 from J; bases not matched to a gene: 2. The CDR3 totals 14 residues.

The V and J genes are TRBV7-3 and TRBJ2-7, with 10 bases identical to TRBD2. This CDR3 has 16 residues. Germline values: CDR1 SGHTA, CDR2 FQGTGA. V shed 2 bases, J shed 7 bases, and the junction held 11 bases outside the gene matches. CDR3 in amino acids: CASSLQMASGGKEQYF. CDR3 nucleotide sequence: TGTGCCAGCAGCTTACAGATGGCTAGCGGGGGAAAGGAGCAGTACTTC. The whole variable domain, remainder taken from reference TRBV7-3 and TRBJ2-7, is GAGVSQTPSNKVTEKGKYVELRCDPISGHTALYWYRQSLGQGPEFLIYFQGTGAADDSGLPNDRFFAVRPEGSVSTLKIQRTERGDSAVYLCASSLQMASGGKEQYFGPGTRLTVT.

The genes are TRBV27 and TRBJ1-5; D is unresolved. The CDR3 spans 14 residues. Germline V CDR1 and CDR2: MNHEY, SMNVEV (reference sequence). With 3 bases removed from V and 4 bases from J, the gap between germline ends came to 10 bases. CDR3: CASSFPGENQPQHF. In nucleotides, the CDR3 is TGTGCCAGCAGTTTCCCCGGGGAAAATCAGCCCCAGCATTTT.

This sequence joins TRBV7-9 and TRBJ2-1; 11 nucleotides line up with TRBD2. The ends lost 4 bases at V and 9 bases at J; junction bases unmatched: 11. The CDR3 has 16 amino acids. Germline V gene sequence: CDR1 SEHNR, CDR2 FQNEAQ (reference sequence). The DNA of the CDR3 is TGTGCCAGCAGCTCCTCGACTAGCGGGGAGTGGAGTGAGCAGTTCTTC. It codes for CASSSSTSGEWSEQFF.

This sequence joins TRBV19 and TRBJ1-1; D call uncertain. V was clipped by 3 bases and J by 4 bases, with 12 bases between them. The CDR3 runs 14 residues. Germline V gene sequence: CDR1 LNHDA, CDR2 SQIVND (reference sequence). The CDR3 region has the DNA TGTGCCAGTAGTATCGACAATATGGGCACTGAAGCTTTCTTT. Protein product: CASSIDNMGTEAFF.

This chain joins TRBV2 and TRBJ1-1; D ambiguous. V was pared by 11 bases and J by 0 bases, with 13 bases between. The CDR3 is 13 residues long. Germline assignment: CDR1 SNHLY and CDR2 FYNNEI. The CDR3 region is CACCSVVNTEAFF. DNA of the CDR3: TGTGCCTGTTGTTCCGTTGTGAACACTGAAGCTTTCTTT. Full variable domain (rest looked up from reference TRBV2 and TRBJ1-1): EPEVTQTPSHQVTQMGQEVILRCVPISNHLYFYWYRQILGQKVEFLVSFYNNEISEKSEIFDDQFSVERPDGSNFTLKIRSTKLEDSAMYFCACCSVVNTEAFFGQGTRLTVV.

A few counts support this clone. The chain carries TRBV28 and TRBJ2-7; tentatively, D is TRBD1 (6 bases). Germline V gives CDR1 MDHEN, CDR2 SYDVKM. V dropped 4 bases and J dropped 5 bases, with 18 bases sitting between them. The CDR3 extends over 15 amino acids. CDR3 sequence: CASSSPPQGTHEQYF. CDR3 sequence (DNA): TGTGCCAGCAGTTCCCCTCCACAGGGAACCCACGAGCAGTACTTC.

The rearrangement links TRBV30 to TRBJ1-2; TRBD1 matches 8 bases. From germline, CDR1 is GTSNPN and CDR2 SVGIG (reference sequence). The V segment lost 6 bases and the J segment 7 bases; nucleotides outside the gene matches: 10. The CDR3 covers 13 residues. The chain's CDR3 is CACSRDRIGGYTF. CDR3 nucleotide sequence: TGTGCCTGTAGCCGGGACAGGATTGGTGGCTACACCTTC.

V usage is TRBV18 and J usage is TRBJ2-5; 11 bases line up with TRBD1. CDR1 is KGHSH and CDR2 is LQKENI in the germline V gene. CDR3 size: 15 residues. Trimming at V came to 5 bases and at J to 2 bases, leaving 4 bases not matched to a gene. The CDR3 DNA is TGTGCCAGCTCATTTGGACAGGGGGCACAAGAGACCCAGTACTTC. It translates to CASSFGQGAQETQYF.